Listed below are T cell receptor beta chains from one sample, sequenced in a study of cytotoxic CD8 clonotypes in ibrutinib-treated CLL. Data came from immunoSEQ multiplex PCR; TCRdb stores just in-frame clones and leaves some out. The sample yields about 92,000 clones, approximately 77% seen once. The material sequenced was PBMCs, taken after 24 months of ibrutinib treatment. The receptors were sampled from a human donor with chronic lymphocytic leukemia. Each CDR3 is given with its conserved first and last residue. A D gene is named only where the DNA matches it firmly. A row's size may be missing; if present it is once, few, many or a size class.

V gene,clone size,D gene,J gene,CDR3 DNA,CDR3 protein
TRBV29-1,few,TRBD1,TRBJ1-1,TGCAGCGCCCTCTTAGGGGGCGTGACCACTGAAGCTTTCTTT,CSALLGGVTTEAFF
TRBV27,.,TRBD2,TRBJ2-7,TGTGCCAGCAGTTTTTGGACTAGCGGGAGTCGCGAGCAGTACTTC,CASSFWTSGSREQYF
TRBV11-2,.,.,TRBJ1-1,TGTGCCAGCAGCTTAGGGCTTAACACTGAAGCTTTCTTT,CASSLGLNTEAFF
TRBV19,.,.,TRBJ2-2,TGTGCCAGTAGTTTGGGGACACCGAACACCGGGGAGCTGTTTTTT,CASSLGTPNTGELFF
TRBV5-1,.,TRBD1,TRBJ1-5,TGCGCCAGCAGCTCGACAGGGGCTGGCAATCAGCCCCAGCATTTT,CASSSTGAGNQPQHF
TRBV19,.,.,TRBJ2-1,TGTGCCAGTAGGGTGGACACGCGAGCCTACAATGAGCAGTTCTTC,CASRVDTRAYNEQFF
TRBV7-3,.,.,TRBJ1-1,TGTGCCAGCAGCTTGACCGGGCCCCTTGAGAACACTGAAGCTTTCTTT,CASSLTGPLENTEAFF
TRBV18,.,.,TRBJ1-1,TGTGCCAGCTCACCATATACAGAAAGGAACACTGAAGCTTTCTTT,CASSPYTERNTEAFF
TRBV6-6,.,.,TRBJ1-6,TGTGCCAGCAGTTACAGGGGCGCCTATAATTCACCCCTCCACTTT,CASSYRGAYNSPLHF
TRBV19,.,.,TRBJ1-1,TGTGCCAGTAGTTTGGGACACCTGGGGACTGAAGCTTTCTTT,CASSLGHLGTEAFF
TRBV5-5,.,TRBD1,TRBJ2-1,TGTGCCAGCAGCTTTGCGGCCGGGACAGGGCCCTACAATGAGCAGTTCTTC,CASSFAAGTGPYNEQFF
TRBV6-6,.,.,TRBJ2-1,TGTGCCAGCAGTCGCCCCGAGAGGGCCTCCGAGCAGTTCTTC,CASSRPERASEQFF
TRBV6-6,.,.,TRBJ2-7,TGTGCCAGCACCAAGGGGCCCGCCAGCTCCTACGAGCAGTACTTC,CASTKGPASSYEQYF
TRBV15,.,.,TRBJ1-1,TGTGCCACCAGCAGGGAGCAGGGAGTGAACACTGAAGCTTTCTTT,CATSREQGVNTEAFF
TRBV15,.,TRBD2,TRBJ2-3,TGTGCCGTGACTAGCGGGAGTTTAGGCGTTACAGATACGCAGTATTTT,CAVTSGSLGVTDTQYF
TRBV5-1,.,.,TRBJ1-2,TGCGCCAGCAGCCCGGCCGAGGGATATGGCTACACCTTC,CASSPAEGYGYTF
TRBV19,.,TRBD1,TRBJ1-1,TGTGCCAGTAGTATAGAGGACAGGGGGCTGGGTGAAGCTTTCTTT,CASSIEDRGLGEAFF
TRBV6-5,.,TRBD2,TRBJ2-1,TGTGCCAGCAGTTACAGTCCTAGCGGGGCCTACAATGAGCAGTTCTTC,CASSYSPSGAYNEQFF
TRBV23-1,.,TRBD1,TRBJ1-2,TGCGCCAGCAGTCCGGGGACAGACTATGGCTACACCTTC,CASSPGTDYGYTF
TRBV5-6,.,TRBD1,TRBJ2-7,TGTGCCAGCAGCTTGGGGGACAGGGACTCCTACGAGCAGTACTTC,CASSLGDRDSYEQYF
TRBV27,few,.,TRBJ2-6,TGTGCCAGCAGTTTGAAGGGAGTCAACGTCCTGACTTTC,CASSLKGVNVLTF
TRBV5-8,.,TRBD2,TRBJ2-7,TGTGCCAGCAGCGCCGGGACTAGCGGGAGATTCTACGAGCAGTACTTC,CASSAGTSGRFYEQYF
TRBV23-1,.,.,TRBJ2-1,TGCGCCAGCAGTCCCTGTCACAGCGATGAGCAGTTCTTC,CASSPCHSDEQFF
TRBV19,.,.,TRBJ1-5,TGTGCCAGTAACCGGGAGAGCAATCAGCCCCAGCATTTT,CASNRESNQPQHF
TRBV19,.,.,TRBJ2-3,TGTGCCAGTAGTATACCCGTCGGGCTGGCGAATACGCAGTATTTT,CASSIPVGLANTQYF
TRBV28,.,TRBD1,TRBJ1-2,TGTGCCAGCAAAGGAGGGGGCGGTTTAAGAGGCTACACCTTC,CASKGGGGLRGYTF
TRBV6-1,.,TRBD2,TRBJ2-3,TGTGCCAGCAGCCATTCGGGGGGTTTAACAGATACGCAGTATTTT,CASSHSGGLTDTQYF
TRBV11-1,.,TRBD2,TRBJ2-1,TGTGCCAGCAGCTCGGTGGGGGGGAACCTTTACAATGAGCAGTTCTTC,CASSSVGGNLYNEQFF
TRBV5-4,once,TRBD2,TRBJ2-1,TGTGCCAGCAGGGCCGGGACTAGAGACAATGAGCAGTTCTTC,CASRAGTRDNEQFF
TRBV11-2,many,.,TRBJ1-1,TGTGCCAGCAGCTTAATAGCAGGCGGCACTGAAGCTTTCTTT,CASSLIAGGTEAFF
TRBV21-1,.,.,TRBJ2-1,TGTGCCAGCAGCGGGACCGGTGCTCTCAATGAGCAGTTCTTC,CASSGTGALNEQFF
TRBV11-3,.,.,TRBJ2-1,TGTGCCAGCAGCTCCGGGGCGGACTACTACAATGAGCAGTTCTTC,CASSSGADYYNEQFF
TRBV7-2,once,.,TRBJ1-4,TGTGCCAGCAGCCTGAGACCTGTACGGGTAACTAATGAAAAACTGTTTTTT,CASSLRPVRVTNEKLFF
TRBV27,.,TRBD2,TRBJ2-7,TGTGCCAGCAGCTCTCGGACTAGCAGGAGGGAGCAGTACTTC,CASSSRTSRREQYF
TRBV10-1,.,TRBD1,TRBJ2-3,TGCGCCAGGAAGGGGACAGGGGGATCTAGCACAGATACGCAGTATTTT,CARKGTGGSSTDTQYF
TRBV28,few,.,TRBJ2-3,TGTGCCAGCAGCCCGGCGGGGACAGATACGCAGTATTTT,CASSPAGTDTQYF
TRBV19,.,TRBD1,TRBJ1-5,TGTGCCAGTAGTAGACACCAGGGGGCGGCCGATCAGCCCCAGCATTTT,CASSRHQGAADQPQHF
TRBV2,few,TRBD1,TRBJ1-2,TGTGCCAGCAGTGGACAGGGGTACGGCTACACCTTC,CASSGQGYGYTF
TRBV4-1,.,TRBD2,TRBJ2-7,TGCGCCAGCAGCCATCGACTAGCGCGTCTCTACGAGCAGTACTTC,CASSHRLARLYEQYF
TRBV28,.,.,TRBJ1-3,TGTGCCAGCAGCACAGGGTCTGGAAACACCATATATTTT,CASSTGSGNTIYF
TRBV11-2,.,TRBD1,TRBJ2-7,TGTGCCAGCAGCTTAGCTCGGGACAGGCCTTACGAGCAGTACTTC,CASSLARDRPYEQYF
TRBV7-3,.,.,TRBJ2-5,TGTGCCAGCAGCCCTTTAGCGGCACGGGGCGAGACCCAGTACTTC,CASSPLAARGETQYF
TRBV4-2,.,.,TRBJ2-2,TGTGCCAGCAGCCAAGCCCTAGCTGCGAACACCGGGGAGCTGTTTTTT,CASSQALAANTGELFF
TRBV7-2,.,TRBD2,TRBJ2-1,TGTGCCAGCAGCTTACCCTCGGCTAGCGGAAAGAATGAGCAGTTCTTC,CASSLPSASGKNEQFF